This TCR beta chain was sequenced during a study of blood T cells in healthy people across ages. The study drew donors from healthy Caucasian individuals in Russia aged roughly 6 to 90. Sample-barcoded 5' priming and a J-beta primer mix drove a second PCR of roughly 7 to 11 cycles. TCRdb reprocessed the 5' RACE reads via MiXCR and lists one record per CDR3 protein. The sample carries a few hundred thousand distinct CDR3 sequences, approximately 30% recorded once. Trimming took 2 bases from V and 4 from J, leaving 8 bases between them. The CDR3 totals 13 residues. Germline CDR1 is MNHNS and CDR2 is SASEGT. Study-level results: Estimated diversity, derived from one million T cells, was regarded as an underestimate.

This clonotype was picked up a small number of times. What it recognizes is unknown. The TCR was taken from a woman aged 65 to 85 in good health. Sequenced: blood. V is TRBV6-1 and J is TRBJ1-2, with D hard to call. The CDR3 loop is CASSENGSYGYTF. As DNA, the CDR3 is TGTGCCAGCAGTGAAAATGGTTCCTATGGCTACACCTTC.